Each of the 27 T cell receptor beta chains below was sequenced from the same sample in a study of T cells in women clearing cervical HPV infection. This table comes from immunoSEQ multiplex PCR, and its TCRdb copy is limited to in-frame clones, with some not included. The sample's table shows roughly 30,000 clones. Material for sequencing was blood buffy coat. These receptors were collected from a woman between 18 and 69 years old with a cervical HPV16 infection that either progressed to CIN3+ or cleared (not recorded which).

Comments on this clone: The missing CDR3 end, 3 residues past where the read stops, is filled in from the germline J gene. The rearrangement links TRBV2 to TRBJ1-2; maybe TRBD1 (5 bases). CDR1 and CDR2 (germline): SNHLY, FYNNEI. This CDR3 spans 15 amino acids. The DNA read from the CDR3 is TGTGCCAGCAGCGATTCCAGGGTGAATCTCTACGGG. This translates into CASSDSRVNLYG. The full CDR3 protein reads CASSDSRVNLYGYTF.

As for this clone: The read terminates 3 residues ahead of where the CDR3 ends, so the germline J gene completes it. V usage is TRBV18 and J usage is TRBJ1-2; no reliable D call. Germline V gene sequence: CDR1 KGHSH, CDR2 LQKENI. V was cut by 8 bases and J by 7 bases, with 20 bases left in between. The CDR3 length is 14 residues. The CDR3 sequence: CASPAPSGYSGYTF. The covered CDR3 bases are TGTGCCAGCCCAGCACCGTCGGGGTATAGTGGC.

Concerning this clone itself: The read ends 3 residues early relative to the CDR3; the germline J gene fills the gap. This sequence joins TRBV30 and TRBJ2-3; TRBD2 agrees at 7 bases. The CDR3 has 15 residues. Germline assignment: CDR1 GTSNPN and CDR2 SVGIG (reference sequence). The CDR3 protein is CAWSGGGTNNQPQYF. The CDR3 DNA, read in part, is TGTGCCTGGAGTGGGGGGGGGACTAACAATCAGCCG.

About this clone itself: The missing CDR3 end, 3 residues past where the read stops, is filled in from the germline J gene. This chain connects TRBV6-2 or TRBV6-3 to TRBJ2-5; TRBD2 aligns across 8 bases. The ends lost 0 bases at V and 6 bases at J; junction bases unmatched: 6. This CDR3 has 15 residues. Germline V gene lookup returns CDR1 MNHEY and CDR2 SVGEGT. CDR3 DNA (partial): TGTGCCAGCAGTTACTCAGGCGCGGGGGGAAAGACC. Encoded protein: CASSYSGAGGKT. The entire CDR3 reads CASSYSGAGGKTQYF.

Regarding this clone: The missing CDR3 end, 3 residues past where the read stops, is filled in from the germline J gene. The rearrangement links TRBV5-1 to TRBJ2-3; 10 bases map to TRBD2. Germline trimming cut 0 bases from V and 5 bases from J; bases unmatched to any gene: 6. CDR3 length: 16 residues. The V gene's germline CDR1 is SGHRS and CDR2 YFSETQ. The DNA read from the CDR3 is TGCGCCAGCAGCTTGGGCCTAGCGGGAGTGGAAGATACG. It encodes CASSLGLAGVEDT. The full CDR3 sequence reads CASSLGLAGVEDTQYF. Filled out from reference TRBV5-1 and TRBJ2-3, the complete variable domain reads KAGVTQTPRYLIKTRGQQVTLSCSPISGHRSVSWYQQTPGQGLQFLFEYFSETQRNKGNFPGRFSGRQFSNSRSEMNVSTLELGDSALYLCASSLGLAGVEDTQYFGPGTRLTVL.

With respect to this clone: The CDR3 extends 3 residues past the end of the read, so its final part is completed from the germline J gene. The rearrangement uses TRBV18 and TRBJ2-3; TRBD1 matches at 8 bases. This CDR3 comprises 13 residues. Germline-derived CDR1 and CDR2 are KGHSH and LQKENI. The DNA read from the CDR3 is TGTGCCACCCTAAACGGGACAGGAGAGACG. Translating gives CATLNGTGET. The entire CDR3 reads CATLNGTGETQYF.

As for this clone: The missing CDR3 end, 3 residues past where the read stops, is filled in from the germline J gene. V is TRBV11-3 and J is TRBJ2-1; TRBD2 aligns across 11 bases. Germline V gene lookup returns CDR1 SGHNT and CDR2 YENEEA. This CDR3 region has 15 residues. V lost 6 bases, J lost 6 bases, and 7 bases stayed unmatched. The chain's CDR3 is CASSAGTSGPNEQFF. The covered CDR3 bases are TGTGCCAGCAGTGCCGGGACTAGCGGACCCAATGAG.

About this clone itself: The read terminates 3 residues ahead of where the CDR3 ends, so the germline J gene completes it. The chain is built from TRBV20-1 and TRBJ2-5, with D possibly TRBD1 on 5 matching bases. The CDR3 is made up of 13 amino acids. The V and J ends lost 4 bases and 4 bases respectively, with 13 bases between them. Germline CDR1 reads DFQATT; CDR2 reads SNEGSKA (reference sequence). The part of the CDR3 DNA that was read is TGCAGTGCTATGGGGCAAGACCGAGAGACC. Amino acids: CSAMGQDRET. The CDR3 as a whole reads CSAMGQDRETQYF.

Concerning this clone: With the read ending 3 residues before the CDR3 end, the germline J gene is used to fill in that end. The gene calls are TRBV7-9 and TRBJ1-1; D gene unclear. Trimming removed 1 base at V and 3 bases at J, with 12 bases between. The CDR3 extends over 15 amino acids. Germline loops: CDR1 SEHNR, CDR2 FQNEAQ (reference sequence). The DNA read from the CDR3 is TGTGCCAGCAGCTTAGTGGCAGGTCCGGACACTGAA. Translating gives CASSLVAGPDTE. In full, the CDR3 is CASSLVAGPDTEAFF.

Details on this clone: The CDR3 end is not reached by the read, which stops 3 residues before it; the germline J gene fills it in. The V gene is TRBV19, the J gene TRBJ1-2, with 10 bases fitting TRBD1. The CDR3 loop spans 14 amino acids. In germline, CDR1 is LNHDA, CDR2 SQIVND (reference sequence). V lost 7 bases and J lost 7; bases outside the gene matches: 9. CDR3: CASKLGQGVGGYTF. The part of the CDR3 DNA that was read is TGTGCCAGTAAACTAGGACAGGGGGTAGGTGGC.

Comments on this clone: The read ends 3 residues shy of where the CDR3 ends; the end is completed using the germline J gene. The rearrangement uses TRBV7-2 and TRBJ2-4, with a tentative D call TRBD2 (7 bases). The CDR3 totals 13 residues. Germline V gene sequence: CDR1 SGHTA, CDR2 FQGNSA. The sequenced part of the CDR3 DNA is TGTGCCAGTCCCCCGTGGGGGGGCTATGGT. Protein: CASPPWGGYG. The CDR3 as a whole reads CASPPWGGYGQYF. Together with reference TRBV7-2 and TRBJ2-4, the CDR3 gives the full variable domain: GAGVSQSPSNKVTEKGKDVELRCDPISGHTALYWYRQSLGQGLEFLIYFQGNSAPDKSGLPSDRFSAERTGGSVSTLTIQRTQQEDSAVYLCASPPWGGYGQYFGAGTRLSVL.

Worth noting for this clone: A junction boundary mismatches the germline segment, possibly from a read error. The read halts 3 residues ahead of the CDR3 end, with the missing end drawn from the germline J gene. V is TRBV7-7 and J is TRBJ1-2; no reliable D call. Per the germline V gene, CDR1 is SSHAT and CDR2 is FNYEAQ (reference sequence). This CDR3 has 13 residues. CDR3 DNA (partial): TGTGCTAGCAGCTTAGGGCTGTTCAATGAC. Its translation is CASSLGLFND. The full CDR3 reads CASSLGLFNDYTF.

Turning to this clone: The read is 3 residues too short to cover the CDR3 end, so that end is filled in from the germline J gene. The chain carries TRBV5-1 and TRBJ1-2; TRBD1 matches at 10 bases. With V trimmed by 8 bases and J by 2 bases, 9 bases remained unmatched. The CDR3 length is 15 residues. Germline CDR1 reads SGHRS; CDR2 reads YFSETQ. This chain's CDR3 is CASYAGTGENYGYTF. The covered CDR3 bases are TGCGCCAGTTACGCCGGGACAGGGGAGAACTATGGC.

As for this clone: A junction end diverges from the germline sequence, so it may reflect a read error. Read sequence stops 3 residues before the CDR3 end, and the germline J gene provides the missing end. Other nucleotide sequences from this sample produce the same CDR3. The chain joins TRBV10-3 to TRBJ1-3, with 7 bases matching TRBD1. Germline V gene lookup returns CDR1 ENHRY and CDR2 SYGVKD. CDR3 length: 14 residues. This CDR3 reads CAIRGTASGNTIYF. The CDR3 bases that were read are TGTGCCATCAGAGGGACAGCCTCTGGAAACACT.

In the case of this clone: The read falls 3 residues short of the CDR3 end, and the missing part is taken from the germline J gene. The V and J genes are TRBV5-4 and TRBJ2-3; 14 bases are shared with TRBD2. This CDR3 has 16 residues. The germline gives CDR1 SGHNT, CDR2 YYREEE (reference sequence). CDR3 in amino acids: CASSLRTSGGQETQYF. The CDR3 DNA, read in part, is TGTGCCAGCAGCTTAAGGACTAGCGGGGGGCAAGAGACG. Variable domain in full (rest from reference TRBV5-4 and TRBJ2-3): ETGVTQSPTHLIKTRGQQVTLRCSSQSGHNTVSWYQQALGQGPQFIFQYYREEENGRGNFPPRFSGLQFPNYSSELNVNALELDDSALYLCASSLRTSGGQETQYFGPGTRLTVL.

Turning to this clone: Read coverage stops 3 residues before the CDR3 terminus; the germline J gene supplies the remainder. This chain links TRBV5-4 with TRBJ1-6, with TRBD1 identical over 7 bases. The CDR3 runs 15 residues. The ends lost 4 bases at V and 3 bases at J; junction bases unmatched: 4. CDR1 is SGHNT, CDR2 YYREEE, per germline (reference sequence). CDR3 region: CASSDRTGYNSPLHF. The covered CDR3 bases are TGTGCCAGCAGCGACAGGACAGGCTATAATTCACCC.

Concerning this clone: The read is 3 residues too short to cover the CDR3 end, so that end is filled in from the germline J gene. This chain uses TRBV12-3 or TRBV12-4 with TRBJ1-4; a possible D gene is TRBD1 (5 bases). The germline V and J ends were trimmed by 6 bases and 7 bases, with 15 bases remaining between them. The CDR3 covers 14 residues. The covered CDR3 bases are TGTGCCAGCAGCATGGGGGGGGAAGGTGAAAAA. Translating it yields CASSMGGEGEK. The whole CDR3 region reads CASSMGGEGEKLFF.

Regarding this clone: The CDR3 end lies 3 residues beyond the end of the read and is filled in from the germline J gene. The rearrangement uses TRBV2 and TRBJ2-7; 10 nucleotides match TRBD2. V lost 3 bases and J lost 4; bases outside the gene matches: 0. The CDR3 loop spans 13 amino acids. Germline V gene lookup returns CDR1 SNHLY and CDR2 FYNNEI. CDR3 residues: CASSEGLAYEQYF. The CDR3 bases that were read are TGTGCCAGCAGTGAGGGACTAGCGTACGAG. Full variable domain (remainder filled in from reference TRBV2 and TRBJ2-7): EPEVTQTPSHQVTQMGQEVILRCVPISNHLYFYWYRQILGQKVEFLVSFYNNEISEKSEIFDDQFSVERPDGSNFTLKIRSTKLEDSAMYFCASSEGLAYEQYFGPGTRLTVT.

Concerning this clone: Germline is not matched at one junction end, which may reflect a read error. The read stops 3 residues short of the end of the CDR3; the missing end is completed from the germline J gene. This sample includes further DNA sequences coding for the same CDR3. The genes are TRBV19 and TRBJ1-3; D might be TRBD1 (6 bases). The V gene's germline CDR1 is LNHDA and CDR2 SQIVND (reference sequence). The CDR3 loop spans 14 amino acids. The sequenced CDR3 bases are TGTGCCAGTAGTGCCGGGACACCTGGAAACACG. As protein: CASSAGTPGNT. The whole CDR3 sequence is CASSAGTPGNTIYF.

With regard to this clone: Read sequence stops 3 residues before the CDR3 end, and the germline J gene provides the missing end. The V call is TRBV20-1, the J call TRBJ2-3; TRBD1 might be the D (6 bases). The CDR3 runs 15 residues. Trimming cost V 4 bases and J 0 bases, with 14 bases left between them. The germline gives CDR1 DFQATT, CDR2 SNEGSKA (reference sequence). The covered CDR3 bases are TGCAGTGCTACCTCAGGGGCCTCTAGCACAGATACG. Its translation: CSATSGASSTDT. The whole CDR3 reads CSATSGASSTDTQYF.

For this clone: The CDR3 extends 3 residues past the end of the read, so its final part is completed from the germline J gene. This chain uses TRBV5-4 with TRBJ2-7; D is undetermined. The CDR3 covers 12 residues. Germline loops: CDR1 SGHNT, CDR2 YYREEE (reference sequence). Trimming cost V 2 bases and J 3 bases, with 6 bases left between them. Here the CDR3 reads CASSLNSYEQYF. The part of the CDR3 DNA that was read is TGTGCCAGCAGCTTAAACAGCTACGAG.

Of note for this clone: The CDR3 goes on 3 residues after the read ends, and that part is filled in from the germline J gene. V gene TRBV5-4 combines with J gene TRBJ1-6; 10 nucleotides line up with TRBD1. The J segment lost 8 bases and the V segment lost 4 bases, leaving 3 bases of the junction unmatched. This CDR3 region has 14 residues. Germline V CDR1 and CDR2: SGHNT, YYREEE (reference sequence). CDR3 in amino acids: CASSPGQGDSPLHF. Incomplete CDR3 DNA: TGTGCCAGCAGCCCCGGACAGGGGGATTCACCC.

About this clone: The observed sequence ends 3 residues before the CDR3 terminus, with the missing tail filled in from the germline J gene. The chain is built from TRBV5-1 and TRBJ2-1, with D perhaps TRBD2 (6 bases). Per germline, CDR1 SGHRS and CDR2 YFSETQ. V shed 4 bases and J shed 4 bases, with 9 bases lying between them. The CDR3 consists of 13 residues. The CDR3 here is CASSPAGYNEQFF. CDR3 bases read: TGCGCCAGCAGCCCGGCGGGGTACAATGAG.

About this clone itself: A read error may account for a junction end that differs from germline. The observed sequence ends 3 residues before the CDR3 terminus, with the missing tail filled in from the germline J gene. Other DNA sequences from this sample encode an identical CDR3 as well. The chain is built from TRBV7-6 and TRBJ1-3; D unresolved. The germline V gene has CDR1 SGHVS and CDR2 FNYEAQ. The CDR3 has 15 amino acids. Incomplete CDR3 DNA: TGTGCCAGCAGCTTAGTAACAGTCGCTGGAAACACA. Amino acid sequence: CASSLVTVAGNT. The full CDR3 reads CASSLVTVAGNTIYF.

CDR3: CASIFFGGGAYEQYF. CDR3 bases read: TGTGCCAGCATTTTCTTCGGGGGAGGGGCCTACGAG. The V and J genes are TRBV6-2 or TRBV6-3 and TRBJ2-7; 7 nucleotides agree with TRBD2. Coverage ceases 3 residues before the CDR3 finishes, and the germline J gene fills in the end. The germline CDR1 and CDR2 sequences are MNHEY and SVGEGT. CDR3 length: 15 residues. V lost 7 bases and J lost 2; bases outside the gene matches: 11.

Points on this clone: The read ends 3 residues early relative to the CDR3; the germline J gene fills the gap. The chain is built from TRBV29-1 and TRBJ1-1; no clear D gene. CDR1 SQVTM and CDR2 ANQGSEA come from the germline V gene. Trimming pared 3 bases from V and 4 bases from J, leaving 9 bases between. This CDR3 comprises 12 residues. Partial CDR3 DNA: TGCAGCGTTGAGGGCAGTCGCACTGAA. Its protein is CSVEGSRTE. The entire CDR3 sequence reads CSVEGSRTEAFF. Full variable domain (missing parts from reference TRBV29-1 and TRBJ1-1): SAVISQKPSRDICQRGTSLTIQCQVDSQVTMMFWYRQQPGQSLTLIATANQGSEATYESGFVIDKFPISRPNLTFSTLTVSNMSPEDSSIYLCSVEGSRTEAFFGQGTRLTVV.

A note on this clone: The read halts 3 residues ahead of the CDR3 end, with the missing end drawn from the germline J gene. The chain uses TRBV10-3 and TRBJ2-5, with 7 bases matching TRBD2. Germline V gene data show CDR1 as ENHRY and CDR2 as SYGVKD. With 8 bases clipped from V and 6 bases from J, the junction kept 12 bases outside the gene matches. The CDR3 sequence is 14 residues long. Here the CDR3 reads CAIASPGREKTQYF. The DNA read from the CDR3 is TGTGCCATCGCGTCCCCGGGGAGGGAGAAGACC.